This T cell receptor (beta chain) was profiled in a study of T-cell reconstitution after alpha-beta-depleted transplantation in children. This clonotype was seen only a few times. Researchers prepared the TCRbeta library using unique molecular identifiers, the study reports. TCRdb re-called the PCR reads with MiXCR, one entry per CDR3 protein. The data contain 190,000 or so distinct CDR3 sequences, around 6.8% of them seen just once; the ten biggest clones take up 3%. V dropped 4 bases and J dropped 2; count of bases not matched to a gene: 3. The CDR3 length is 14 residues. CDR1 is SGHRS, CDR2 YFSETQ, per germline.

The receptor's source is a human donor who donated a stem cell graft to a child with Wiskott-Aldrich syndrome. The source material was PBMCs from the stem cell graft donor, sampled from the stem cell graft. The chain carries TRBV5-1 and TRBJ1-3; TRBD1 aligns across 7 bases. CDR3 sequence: CASSVTGTGNTIYF. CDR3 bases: TGCGCCAGCAGCGTGACAGGGACTGGAAACACCATATATTTT.